This T cell receptor (beta chain) derives from a study of T-cell memory formation after mild COVID-19. TCRdb processed the 5' RACE reads anew with MiXCR; each CDR3 protein has one entry. This sample has 350,000 to 500,000 distinct CDR3 sequences, with about 20% found just once. The CDR3 has 19 residues. Looked up from germline, CDR1 is LGHDT and CDR2 is YNNKEL (reference sequence). V shed 3 bases, J shed 3 bases, and the junction held 10 bases outside the gene matches. This clonotype has more than one count but fewer than ten. This chain connects TRBV3-1 to TRBJ2-3; 15 bases map to TRBD2. The sample taken for sequencing was PBMCs or a T cell subset sorted from them (not recorded which). The receptor comes from a man between 18 and 29 years old who had mild COVID-19 (a few samples of this study predate the infection). Cell type and time point are not known. CDR3 residues: CASSQAGTSGGPVTDTQYF. CDR3 DNA: TGTGCCAGCAGCCAGGCGGGGACTAGCGGGGGGCCTGTAACAGATACGCAGTATTTT.